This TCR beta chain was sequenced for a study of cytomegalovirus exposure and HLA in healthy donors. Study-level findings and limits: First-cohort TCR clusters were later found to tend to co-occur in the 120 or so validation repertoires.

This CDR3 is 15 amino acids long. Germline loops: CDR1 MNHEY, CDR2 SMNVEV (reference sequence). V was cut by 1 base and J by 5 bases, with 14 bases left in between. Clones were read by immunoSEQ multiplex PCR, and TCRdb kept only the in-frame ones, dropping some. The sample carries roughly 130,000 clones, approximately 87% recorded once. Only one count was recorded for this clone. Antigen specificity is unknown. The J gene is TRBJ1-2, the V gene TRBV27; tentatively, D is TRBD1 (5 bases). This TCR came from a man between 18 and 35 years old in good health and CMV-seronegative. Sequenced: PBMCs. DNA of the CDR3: TGTGCCAGCAGTTTATGGGGGGAAGTTGGGTATGGCTACACCTTC. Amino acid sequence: CASSLWGEVGYGYTF.